These 29 T cell receptor beta chains originate from one sample sequenced in a study of spatial heterogeneity in lung cancer. Time point in this sample: blood at routine non-recurrence follow-up after resection. One entry per CDR3 protein results from TCRdb running MiXCR on the 5' RACE reads. Of about 120,000 distinct CDR3 sequences detected, under 14% appear once; the ten largest clones hold roughly 26%. The starting material was PBMCs, obtained at follow-up. The receptors stem from a female donor with early-stage non-small cell lung cancer.

This clonotype came up a few times. The gene calls are TRBV19 and TRBJ2-5; TRBD2 matches 14 bases. V was clipped by 5 bases and J by 2 bases; unmatched bases: 7. The CDR3 is 17 residues long. Germline V gene data show CDR1 as LNHDA and CDR2 as SQIVND (reference sequence). CDR3 coding DNA: TGTGCCAGTAGTCTCGAAGGACTAGCGGGAGGACAAGAGACCCAGTACTTC. It specifies CASSLEGLAGGQETQYF.

This clonotype was detected a few times. The rearrangement joins TRBV15 to TRBJ2-7, with 8 bases matching TRBD2. With V trimmed by 3 bases and J by 4 bases, 11 bases remained unmatched. The CDR3 is 16 amino acids. The germline V gene encodes CDR1 LNHNV and CDR2 YYDKDF (reference sequence). CDR3 coding DNA: TGTGCCACCAGCAGCAGAAGGCTGGGACTAGGGTACGAGCAGTACTTC. Translating it yields CATSSRRLGLGYEQYF.

In regard to this clonotype: The germline gene is not matched at one end of the junction; a read error may be the cause. The rearrangement links TRBV6-2 or TRBV6-3 to TRBJ1-1, with D unresolved. Germline V CDR1 and CDR2: MNHEY, SVGEGT. The CDR3 is made up of 14 amino acids. DNA for the CDR3: TGTGCCAACAGTCCCAACACACCGAACACTGAAGCTCTCTTT. It is translated as CANSPNTPNTEALF.

This clonotype was counted ten times or more. This chain connects TRBV6-5 to TRBJ1-1; tentative D call: TRBD1 (5 bases). V lost 7 bases and J 4 bases, leaving 13 bases between the germline ends. The CDR3 loop spans 13 amino acids. Germline-derived CDR1 and CDR2 are MNHEY and SVGAGI. CDR3 nucleotide sequence: TGTGCCAGCATAGACAGATATAGCACTGAAGCTTTCTTT. This encodes CASIDRYSTEAFF.

This clonotype has just a few counts. The chain recombines TRBV12-3 or TRBV12-4 with TRBJ2-3, with 8 bases fitting TRBD2. The CDR3 spans 16 residues. After removal of 1 base from V and 2 bases from J, the junction contained 5 bases not matched to a gene. CDR3 amino acids: CASSLGGRPPTDTQYF. CDR3 DNA: TGTGCCAGCAGTTTAGGCGGGAGGCCCCCCACAGATACGCAGTATTTT.

The chain combines TRBV3-1 with TRBJ2-5; weak D call: TRBD2 (6 bases). The CDR3 extends over 14 amino acids. CDR1 is LGHDT and CDR2 is YNNKEL in the germline V gene (reference sequence). V was clipped by 2 bases and J by 5 bases, with 12 bases between them. The CDR3 bases are TGTGCCAGCAGCCAACGGGGGTTTGGGGAGACCCAGTACTTC. This gives the protein CASSQRGFGETQYF.

This clonotype was recorded at least ten times. This chain joins TRBV24-1 and TRBJ2-3; D gene uncertain. In germline, CDR1 is KGHDR, CDR2 SFDVKD. The CDR3 extends over 13 amino acids. V lost 3 bases, J lost 2 bases, and 5 bases lay in between. The DNA for the CDR3 is TGTGCCACCAGTGATGGTTCCACAGATACGCAGTATTTT. This encodes CATSDGSTDTQYF.

This clonotype was counted a few times. This chain connects TRBV27 to TRBJ1-4; TRBD1 is a possible D gene (5 bases). V was clipped by 9 bases and J by 2 bases, with 13 bases between them. The CDR3 has 14 residues. The germline V gene encodes CDR1 MNHEY and CDR2 SMNVEV (reference sequence). Here the CDR3 reads CASSGTHTNEKLFF. CDR3 DNA sequence: TGTGCCAGTTCAGGGACGCATACTAATGAAAAACTGTTTTTT.

In its sample, this clonotype was seen many times. This sequence joins TRBV12-3 or TRBV12-4 and TRBJ2-2; 10 positions agree with TRBD2. V shed 2 bases, J shed 6 bases, and the junction held 3 bases outside the gene matches. The CDR3 loop spans 15 amino acids. CDR3 bases: TGTGCCAGCAGTTTACTAGCGGGAGATCCCGGGGAGCTGTTTTTT. It is translated as CASSLLAGDPGELFF.

A few counts support this clonotype. The chain is built from TRBV5-1 and TRBJ2-1; D unresolved. The CDR3 totals 14 residues. Trimming shortened V by 0 bases and J by 0 bases, and 4 bases separated the two germline ends. Germline-derived CDR1 and CDR2 are SGHRS and YFSETQ. CDR3 in DNA: TGCGCCAGCAGCTTGGCCGGCTCCTACAATGAGCAGTTCTTC. Translated: CASSLAGSYNEQFF.

This clonotype came up a few times. The chain carries TRBV28 and TRBJ2-3, with unresolved D. The CDR3 length is 17 residues. Between the trimmed V and J ends, which lost 8 bases and 6 bases, there was a span of 27 bases. Per germline, CDR1 MDHEN and CDR2 SYDVKM. The DNA of the CDR3 is TGTGCCAGCTATCCGTTCGGTCTCACAGACCTTTCGGATACGCAGTATTTT. This sequence encodes CASYPFGLTDLSDTQYF.

This clonotype came up many times. The gene calls are TRBV12-3 or TRBV12-4 and TRBJ1-1; D gene ambiguous. V dropped 3 bases and J dropped 4 bases, with 9 bases sitting between them. The CDR3 runs to 13 residues. For the CDR3, the DNA is TGTGCCAGCAGTTTGCAGAGGGCCACTGAAGCTTTCTTT. Protein: CASSLQRATEAFF.

This clonotype was counted only a few times. V is TRBV7-8 and J is TRBJ1-1; D is uncertain. Looked up from germline, CDR1 is SGHVS and CDR2 is FQNEAQ. The CDR3 sequence is 18 residues long. V gave up 5 bases and J gave up 3 bases, with 25 bases separating them. CDR3 loop: CASSRSRILGQLDTEAFF. The CDR3 region has the DNA TGTGCCAGCAGCCGAAGTCGAATTTTGGGCCAGTTGGACACTGAAGCTTTCTTT.

This clonotype showed up many times. This sequence joins TRBV4-1 and TRBJ2-3; D is unclear. The CDR3 consists of 14 residues. The germline gives CDR1 MGHRA, CDR2 YSYEKL. V was trimmed by 0 bases and J by 5 bases, leaving 9 bases between them. DNA for the CDR3: TGCGCCAGCAGCCAAGAAAACCCGCGAGATACGCAGTATTTT. Protein sequence: CASSQENPRDTQYF.

This clonotype was seen a few times. The genes are TRBV7-8 and TRBJ2-6, with D perhaps TRBD1 (5 bases). The V gene's germline CDR1 is SGHVS and CDR2 FQNEAQ. With 1 base removed from V and 3 bases from J, the gap between germline ends came to 7 bases. CDR3 length: 15 residues. CDR3 sequence reads: CASSLEGYGANVLTF. Here the CDR3 DNA reads TGTGCCAGCAGCTTAGAGGGGTATGGGGCCAACGTCCTGACTTTC.

A few counts support this clonotype. This chain joins TRBV6-2 or TRBV6-3 and TRBJ2-1; D possibly matches TRBD1 or TRBD2 (5 bases each). V lost 8 bases to trimming and J lost 8 bases, with 19 bases between them. In germline, CDR1 is MNHEY, CDR2 SVGEGT. The CDR3 is 14 residues long. This chain's CDR3 is CASSKTARGDEQFF. For the CDR3, the DNA is TGTGCCAGCTCAAAGACCGCACGAGGGGATGAGCAGTTCTTC.

CDR3 DNA sequence: TGCAGTGCTTTTAAACAGGAGCCCGGGGAGCTGTTTTTT. Its protein is CSAFKQEPGELFF. The V call is TRBV20-1, the J call TRBJ2-2, with a tentative D call TRBD1 (5 bases). The CDR3 sequence is 13 residues long. Between the trimmed V and J ends, which lost 5 bases and 6 bases, there was a span of 13 bases. Germline CDR1 DFQATT, CDR2 SNEGSKA (reference sequence).

This clonotype was recorded a few times. The chain recombines TRBV18 with TRBJ1-1, with D hard to call. This CDR3 comprises 12 residues. Looked up from germline, CDR1 is KGHSH and CDR2 is LQKENI. The ends were cut back, 4 bases at V and 7 bases at J, with 10 bases in the middle. This CDR3 reads CASSQGMNEAFF. CDR3 sequence (DNA): TGTGCCAGCTCACAGGGTATGAATGAAGCTTTCTTT.

The chain is built from TRBV18 and TRBJ1-1; tentative D call: TRBD1 (5 bases). Germline loops: CDR1 KGHSH, CDR2 LQKENI. CDR3 length: 14 residues. V was trimmed by 3 bases and J by 0 bases, leaving 8 bases between them. The CDR3 region has the DNA TGTGCCAGCTCACCGACACAGGTGAACACTGAAGCTTTCTTT. Its protein product is CASSPTQVNTEAFF.

This clonotype was seen ten or more times. J is TRBJ1-1 and V is TRBV27; D gene ambiguous. The CDR3 extends over 16 amino acids. The germline CDR1 and CDR2 sequences are MNHEY and SMNVEV (reference sequence). Trimming removed 6 bases from V and 3 bases from J, with 20 bases in between. CDR3 DNA sequence: TGTGCCAGCAGCTTAAGGCTTCGGGGATTGGACACTGAAGCTTTCTTT. This translates into CASSLRLRGLDTEAFF.

This clonotype has a count of ten or more. The gene calls are TRBV30 and TRBJ2-2, with 7 bases aligning to TRBD2. CDR1 is GTSNPN and CDR2 is SVGIG in the germline V gene (reference sequence). Trimming took 1 base from V and 7 from J; bases not matched to a gene: 6. The CDR3 is made up of 14 amino acids. The CDR3 loop reads CAWSGGGSIGELFF. CDR3 sequence (DNA): TGTGCCTGGAGTGGAGGCGGGAGTATCGGGGAGCTGTTTTTT.

On this clonotype: Because it lacks the conserved phenylalanine or tryptophan at the end, this CDR3 is likely a read error. The DNA is left out, because the CDR3 cannot be placed on it with certainty; the CDR3 is given as TCRdb lists it. The chain joins TRBV21-1 to TRBJ2-7; the DNA was not used to check the table's D call, TRBD2. TRBV21-1 is assigned pseudogene status. The CDR3 region is 12 residues in length, termini included. The CDR3 is CASREGLLQVKR.

This clonotype has only a few counts. The chain joins TRBV20-1 to TRBJ2-1; the D call may be TRBD1 or TRBD2 (6 bases each). Deletions cut 4 bases from V and 6 bases from J, with 16 bases between. Looked up from germline, CDR1 is DFQATT and CDR2 is SNEGSKA (reference sequence). This CDR3 is built from 14 residues. CDR3 coding DNA: TGCAGTGCTAAGACCCAGAGGGGGGTCAATGAGCAGTTCTTC. Translating gives CSAKTQRGVNEQFF.

V and J are TRBV6-1 and TRBJ2-3; 10 bases fit TRBD2. The CDR3 totals 17 residues. V gave up 0 bases and J gave up 3 bases; unmatched junction bases: 6. Germline CDR1 and CDR2: MNHNS and SASEGT. The CDR3 spells CASSEAHGGLATDTQYF. The DNA for the CDR3 is TGTGCCAGCAGTGAAGCGCATGGGGGACTAGCGACAGATACGCAGTATTTT.

This clonotype was detected only a few times. J is TRBJ2-5 and V is TRBV5-1; 7 nucleotides agree with TRBD2. Trimming cost V 3 bases and J 4 bases; bases outside gene matches: 6. The CDR3 consists of 14 residues. Germline CDR1 is SGHRS and CDR2 is YFSETQ. CDR3 sequence reads: CASSSPAGPETQYF. The CDR3 DNA reads as TGCGCCAGCAGCTCTCCAGCGGGACCAGAGACCCAGTACTTC.

The chain uses TRBV5-1 and TRBJ2-1; a weak D match, TRBD1 (5 bases). Trimming left V 1 base short and J 10 bases short, with 18 bases between. The CDR3 covers 15 residues. CDR1 SGHRS and CDR2 YFSETQ come from the germline V gene. CDR3 region: CASSLTPTAPKEQFF. CDR3 coding DNA: TGCGCCAGCAGCTTGACCCCGACAGCCCCGAAGGAGCAGTTCTTC.

This clonotype has at least ten counts. CDR3: CATSEGTGMTDTQYF. The CDR3 bases are TGTGCCACCAGTGAGGGGACAGGTATGACAGATACGCAGTATTTT. The genes are TRBV24-1 and TRBJ2-3; TRBD1 agrees at 8 bases. With V trimmed by 4 bases and J by 3 bases, 5 bases remained unmatched. Looked up from germline, CDR1 is KGHDR and CDR2 is SFDVKD. The CDR3 totals 15 residues.

This clonotype was found a few times. The chain carries TRBV4-2 and TRBJ2-3; a weak D match, TRBD2 (6 bases). Germline-derived CDR1 and CDR2 are LGHNA and YNFKEQ. CDR3 length equals 15 residues. Deletions cut 6 bases from V and 6 bases from J, with 19 bases between. The CDR3 DNA follows: TGTGCCAGCAGGAAAAGTCCAGCGGGTAGCGATACGCAGTATTTT. As protein: CASRKSPAGSDTQYF.

The rearrangement uses TRBV29-1 and TRBJ1-2, with D unclear. The CDR3 consists of 9 residues. Trimming left V 2 bases short and J 6 bases short, with 1 base between. Germline assignment: CDR1 SQVTM and CDR2 ANQGSEA. The CDR3 spells CSVEHGYTF. In nucleotides, the CDR3 is TGCAGCGTTGAACATGGCTACACCTTC.